This passage covers 20 T cell receptor beta chains from one sample sequenced in a study of vaccination and CD4 T cells after COVID-19. Treatment defined: roughly 10-day PBMC culture with coronavirus spike peptide pools or control peptides (ViraFEST assay). These receptors lack a known antigen. An Oncomine TCR Beta short-read assay was used to sequence the DNA from cultured CD4+ T cells. TCRdb re-called the PCR reads with MiXCR, one entry per CDR3 protein. The table has around 10,000 distinct CDR3 sequences, about 49% seen once. The material sequenced was CD4+ T cells from blood, cultured in vitro. These TCRs come from a human donor who had recovered from COVID-19.

This clonotype was seen only a few times. The chain recombines TRBV6-1 with TRBJ1-3, with a possible D match to TRBD1 (6 bases). The germline V gene has CDR1 MNHNS and CDR2 SASEGT. With 8 bases removed from V and 0 bases from J, the gap between germline ends came to 11 bases. CDR3 length: 14 residues. This CDR3 reads CASLDRTSGNTIYF. CDR3 nucleotide sequence: TGTGCCAGCCTAGACAGGACCTCTGGAAACACCATATATTTT.

This clonotype showed up just a few times. The rearrangement links TRBV7-8 to TRBJ1-1, with TRBD1 matching over 7 bases. Germline CDR1 reads SGHVS; CDR2 reads FQNEAQ. The CDR3 extends over 14 amino acids. The V and J ends lost 5 bases and 11 bases, in that order; junction bases with no gene match: 14. DNA for the CDR3: TGTGCCAGCAGCCCAGGACAGGCCCCAAGGGCGGCTTTCTTT. Translated, it gives CASSPGQAPRAAFF.

The gene calls are TRBV7-2 and TRBJ2-1; a weak D match, TRBD2 (6 bases). V was pared by 1 base and J by 9 bases, with 10 bases between. From germline, CDR1 is SGHTA and CDR2 FQGNSA. The CDR3 is 13 residues long. CDR3 region: CASSLGEAGEQFF. CDR3 sequence (DNA): TGTGCCAGCAGCTTAGGGGAGGCGGGTGAGCAGTTCTTC. Together with reference TRBV7-2 and TRBJ2-1, the CDR3 gives the full variable domain: GAGVSQSPSNKVTEKGKDVELRCDPISGHTALYWYRQSLGQGLEFLIYFQGNSAPDKSGLPSDRFSAERTGGSVSTLTIQRTQQEDSAVYLCASSLGEAGEQFFGPGTRLTVL.

The V and J genes are TRBV7-8 and TRBJ2-1, with D tentatively TRBD2 (7 bases). The germline V gene encodes CDR1 SGHVS and CDR2 FQNEAQ. The ends were cut back, 5 bases at V and 2 bases at J, with 13 bases in the middle. The CDR3 runs to 15 residues. In DNA form, the CDR3 reads TGTGCCAGCAGCCCCAGAGGGGGGGCCTACAATGAGCAGTTCTTC. This gives the protein CASSPRGGAYNEQFF. The full variable domain, with the rest looked up from reference TRBV7-8 and TRBJ2-1, is GAGVSQSPRYKVAKRGQDVALRCDPISGHVSLFWYQQALGQGPEFLTYFQNEAQLDKSGLPSDRFFAERPEGSVSTLKIQRTQQEDSAVYLCASSPRGGAYNEQFFGPGTRLTVL.

This chain uses TRBV2 with TRBJ1-2; the D gene is possibly TRBD1 (5 bases). Per germline, CDR1 SNHLY and CDR2 FYNNEI. Trimming stripped 8 bases from V and 1 base from J, with 5 bases between. The CDR3 contains 11 residues. The CDR3 DNA reads as TGTGCCAGCCAGGGTAACTATGGCTACACCTTC. Amino acids: CASQGNYGYTF.

This clonotype has only a few counts. This chain connects TRBV6-2 or TRBV6-3 to TRBJ1-2; D is unclear. The CDR3 spans 13 residues. CDR1 is MNHEY and CDR2 is SVGEGT in the germline V gene. V gave up 7 bases and J gave up 8 bases, with 17 bases separating them. CDR3 bases: TGTGCCAGCACCCTGACCCCACCTTCGGGCTACACCTTC. Protein: CASTLTPPSGYTF.

V is TRBV12-3 or TRBV12-4 and J is TRBJ1-2; no firm D call. There are 12 residues in the CDR3. V was shortened by 1 base and J by 8 bases, with 8 bases between the two germline ends. In DNA form, the CDR3 reads TGTGCCAGCAGTTTAGAGCCGGGCGGCTACACCTTC. Its protein is CASSLEPGGYTF.

This rearrangement joins TRBV7-2 to TRBJ1-5; TRBD1 matches at 9 bases. Germline V gene sequence: CDR1 SGHTA, CDR2 FQGNSA. This CDR3 comprises 15 residues. V lost 5 bases, J lost 9 bases, and 11 bases stayed unmatched. CDR3 bases: TGTGCCAGCAGCGTCGACGGACAGGGGATACGGCCCCAGCATTTT. It is translated as CASSVDGQGIRPQHF.

The chain couples TRBV2 to TRBJ2-7; 7 bases line up with TRBD1. CDR3 size: 14 residues. The V gene's germline CDR1 is SNHLY and CDR2 FYNNEI. V shed 4 bases, J shed 3 bases, and the junction held 6 bases outside the gene matches. The CDR3 loop is CASSGQGGYYEQYF. The DNA of the CDR3 is TGTGCCAGCAGTGGACAGGGTGGTTACTACGAGCAGTACTTC.

This clonotype turned up a few times. The chain links TRBV15 to TRBJ1-3; weak D call: TRBD1 (5 bases). There are 17 residues in the CDR3. Trimming pared 0 bases from V and 1 base from J, leaving 13 bases between. Germline-derived CDR1 and CDR2 are LNHNV and YYDKDF (reference sequence). The CDR3 loop is CATSRERGGHSGNTIYF. CDR3 in DNA: TGTGCCACCAGCAGAGAGAGGGGAGGACATTCTGGAAACACCATATATTTT.

This clonotype was seen a few times. The chain couples TRBV7-2 to TRBJ1-1; D is unclear. Trimming cost V 1 base and J 8 bases, with 11 bases left between them. CDR1 and CDR2 from the germline V gene are SGHTA and FQGNSA. CDR3 length: 13 residues. CDR3 sequence (DNA): TGTGCCAGCAGCTTAGGAGGGCTCGGGGAAGCTTTCTTT. This gives the protein CASSLGGLGEAFF.

This clonotype has only a few counts. The chain carries TRBV6-1 and TRBJ2-3; either TRBD1 or TRBD2 may supply D (5 bases each). The CDR3 contains 14 residues. From germline, CDR1 is MNHNS and CDR2 SASEGT. V gave up 6 bases and J gave up 5 bases, with 15 bases separating them. CDR3 amino acids: CASRGPSVVDTQYF. DNA of the CDR3: TGTGCCAGCAGGGGACCGTCCGTAGTAGATACGCAGTATTTT.

This clonotype has only a few counts. J is TRBJ1-6 and V is TRBV27, with D possibly matching TRBD1 (6 bases). Trimming left V 8 bases short and J 10 bases short, with 21 bases between. This CDR3 has 15 amino acids. CDR1 and CDR2 from the germline V gene are MNHEY and SMNVEV (reference sequence). The CDR3 DNA sequence: TGTGCCAGCTCGGACCGGGGGCCTTACACCTCACCCCTCCACTTT. Translating it yields CASSDRGPYTSPLHF.

This clonotype was picked up a small number of times. The CDR3 here is CSALHGTSGGASDTQYF. In nucleotides, the CDR3 is TGCAGTGCTTTACACGGGACTAGCGGGGGGGCCTCGGATACGCAGTATTTT. The J gene is TRBJ2-3, the V gene TRBV20-1, with 16 bases matching TRBD2. With 5 bases clipped from V and 6 bases from J, the junction kept 11 bases outside the gene matches. Germline lookup yields CDR1 DFQATT and CDR2 SNEGSKA (reference sequence). This CDR3 spans 17 amino acids.

The V call is TRBV7-9, the J call TRBJ2-1; unclear D gene. Trimming pared 5 bases from V and 0 bases from J, leaving 17 bases between. The CDR3 loop spans 17 amino acids. Germline V CDR1 and CDR2: SEHNR, FQNEAQ (reference sequence). CDR3 loop: CASSPSTGHFSYNEQFF. In nucleotides, the CDR3 is TGTGCCAGCAGCCCTTCCACTGGGCACTTCTCCTACAATGAGCAGTTCTTC.

V and J are TRBV7-8 and TRBJ1-6, with TRBD1 as a possible D gene (6 bases). The germline V gene has CDR1 SGHVS and CDR2 FQNEAQ. This CDR3 region has 16 residues. Trimming pared 5 bases from V and 8 bases from J, leaving 19 bases between. The CDR3 loop is CASSLGLGGMDSPLHF. CDR3 DNA sequence: TGTGCCAGCAGCCTAGGCTTAGGGGGGATGGATTCACCCCTCCACTTT.

This sequence joins TRBV7-2 and TRBJ2-5; D not resolved. Germline V CDR1 and CDR2: SGHTA, FQGNSA. This CDR3 has 13 amino acids. Trimming took 3 bases from V and 7 from J, leaving 12 bases between them. CDR3 protein: CASSLGVYGTQYF. As DNA, the CDR3 is TGTGCCAGCAGCTTGGGTGTCTACGGGACCCAGTACTTC.

For this clonotype: Mismatch with germline at one junction end may stem from a read error. The CDR3 is CASSPSEGTGAFF. The CDR3 nucleotides are TGTGCCAGCTCACCATCAGAGGGCACTGGAGCTTTCTTT. The rearrangement links TRBV18 to TRBJ1-1, with no clear D. The germline CDR1 and CDR2 sequences are KGHSH and LQKENI. This CDR3 has 13 amino acids.

In nucleotides, the CDR3 is TGTGCCAGCAGCCTTCTATATGGCTACACCTTC. Translated, it gives CASSLLYGYTF. The chain carries TRBV7-9 and TRBJ1-2; D is unresolved. Germline V lookup: CDR1 SEHNR, CDR2 FQNEAQ (reference sequence). V lost 5 bases to trimming and J lost 5 bases, with 6 bases between them. The CDR3 is 11 amino acids.

This clonotype was seen more than once but under ten times. The V call is TRBV19, the J call TRBJ1-2; no clear D gene. Trimming removed 0 bases at V and 5 bases at J, with 19 bases between. CDR1 LNHDA and CDR2 SQIVND come from the germline V gene (reference sequence). The CDR3 loop spans 17 amino acids. The DNA for the CDR3 is TGTGCCAGTAGTATAGATGGGTCCCAGCACCCGTATTATGGCTACACCTTC. Its translation: CASSIDGSQHPYYGYTF.